These 8 T cell receptor beta chains came from one sample sequenced in a study of blood T cell repertoires in COVID-19. The repertoire was sequenced with immunoSEQ multiplex PCR; TCRdb's copy has only in-frame clones and lacks some. The profile shows roughly 200,000 clones, about 84% of them singletons. Source material: peripheral blood. The receptor source for this set is an elderly woman with COVID-19, enrolled during active disease.

The chain links TRBV5-1 to TRBJ2-2, with a possible D match to TRBD2 (6 bases). V lost 0 bases, J lost 3 bases, and 12 bases lay in between. The CDR3 is 16 amino acids. Germline V lookup: CDR1 SGHRS, CDR2 YFSETQ. The CDR3 here is CASSLDGGAYTGELFF. As DNA, the CDR3 is TGCGCCAGCAGCTTGGATGGCGGGGCTTACACCGGGGAGCTGTTTTTT.

The gene calls are TRBV5-1 and TRBJ2-7; 12 bases align to TRBD2. Unmatched junction bases numbered 2, after V lost 4 bases and J lost 0 bases. This CDR3 is 15 amino acids long. CDR1 SGHRS and CDR2 YFSETQ come from the germline V gene. CDR3 bases: TGCGCCAGCAGCGCGACTAGCGGGAGCTCCTACGAGCAGTACTTC. It yields the protein CASSATSGSSYEQYF.

The chain has TRBV2 and TRBJ2-7; D gene ambiguous. CDR3 size: 14 residues. V lost 7 bases, J lost 5 bases, and 18 bases lay in between. Germline values: CDR1 SNHLY, CDR2 FYNNEI. CDR3 sequence reads: CASKRRLGRHEQYF. The CDR3 nucleotides are TGTGCCAGCAAGCGTCGGCTTGGCCGTCACGAGCAGTACTTC.

CDR3 nucleotide sequence: TGTGCCAGCAGCAACCAGGGGATCCCTCGGGAGCAGTACTTC. It translates to CASSNQGIPREQYF. This chain connects TRBV7-8 to TRBJ2-7; TRBD1 is a possible D gene (6 bases). This CDR3 contains 14 residues. Germline CDR1 SGHVS, CDR2 FQNEAQ. The germline V and J ends were trimmed by 5 bases and 7 bases, with 18 bases remaining between them.

The J gene is TRBJ1-4, the V gene TRBV6-6, with D perhaps matching TRBD1 (5 bases). Germline assignment: CDR1 MNHNY and CDR2 SVGAGI (reference sequence). V lost 6 bases and J 4 bases, leaving 18 bases between the germline ends. The CDR3 length is 16 residues. In nucleotides, the CDR3 is TGTGCCAGCAGCCCCACCGGGGGAGAGGGTAATGAAAAACTGTTTTTT. It yields the protein CASSPTGGEGNEKLFF.

The chain recombines TRBV7-9 with TRBJ1-3, with D tentatively TRBD1 (5 bases). Germline V gene sequence: CDR1 SEHNR, CDR2 FQNEAQ (reference sequence). The CDR3 is made up of 15 amino acids. V lost 5 bases to trimming and J lost 2 bases, with 13 bases between them. This CDR3 is CASSPLGGAGNTIYF. In DNA form, the CDR3 reads TGTGCCAGCAGCCCGCTCGGGGGGGCTGGAAACACCATATATTTT.

Comment on this clone: A read error may account for a junction end that differs from germline. The chain combines TRBV12-5 with TRBJ1-5, with 7 bases fitting TRBD1. From germline, CDR1 is LGHNT and CDR2 FRNRAP. This CDR3 region has 14 residues. This chain's CDR3 is CASGLGPTRGQINF. CDR3 DNA sequence: TGTGCTAGTGGTTTGGGTCCGACTCGGGGACAGATAAATTTT.

On this clone itself: The sample contains more than one DNA sequence encoding this CDR3. The rearrangement joins TRBV18 to TRBJ2-1; the D is unclear. Germline lookup yields CDR1 KGHSH and CDR2 LQKENI. CDR3 length equals 15 residues. V was clipped by 3 bases and J by 1 base, with 10 bases between them. This CDR3 reads CASSPQPTSYNEQFF. CDR3 in DNA: TGTGCCAGCTCACCGCAGCCGACTTCCTACAATGAGCAGTTCTTC.